This T cell receptor beta chain was captured by sequencing in a study of T-cell memory formation after mild COVID-19. Findings and caveats of the study: The authors did not confirm SARS-CoV-2 specificity of second-wave clones peaking day 37. Later expanders leaned CD4+, whereas day 15 to 85 contracting clones were balanced CD4/CD8. Mainly in CM and EM were contracting CD4+ clones; CD8+ were in EMRA.

V gave up 1 base and J gave up 1 base; unmatched junction bases: 6. This CDR3 has 16 residues. Germline V CDR1 and CDR2: MNHEY, SVGAGI. Amplification by 5'RACE using constant-segment primers produced TCR alpha and TCR beta cDNA libraries that carried sample barcodes and UMIs. MiXCR, run by TCRdb on the 5' RACE reads, gives a single entry per CDR3 protein. The table shows about 430,000 distinct CDR3 sequences, with 18% occurring only once. This clonotype was counted between two and nine times. Its antigen remains unknown. The sequenced material came from PBMCs or a T cell subset sorted from them (not recorded which). The TCR comes from a man between 18 and 29 years old who had mild COVID-19 (a few samples of this study predate the infection). Cell type and time point are not known. The V call is TRBV6-5, the J call TRBJ2-5; 7 nucleotides line up with TRBD2. CDR3 coding DNA: TGTGCCAGCAGTTACTGGGCTAGCGGCATCCAAGAGACCCAGTACTTC. This sequence encodes CASSYWASGIQETQYF.